Listed here is a single T cell receptor (beta chain). Here immunoSEQ multiplex PCR was the method, and the copy in TCRdb shows in-frame clones only, minus some. Of about 280,000 clones listed, roughly 87% are singletons. The data derive from a study of blood T cell repertoires in COVID-19. This CDR3 comprises 13 residues. Trimming shortened V by 8 bases and J by 0 bases, and 8 bases separated the two germline ends. Germline V gene sequence: CDR1 MNHEY, CDR2 SVGAGI. The receptor comes from a man in his late teens or twenties with active or convalescent COVID-19. Sample: peripheral blood. This chain links TRBV6-5 with TRBJ1-3, with D unresolved. The CDR3 bases are TGTGCCAGCCTGTCCTACTCTGGAAACACCATATATTTT. Encoded protein: CASLSYSGNTIYF.